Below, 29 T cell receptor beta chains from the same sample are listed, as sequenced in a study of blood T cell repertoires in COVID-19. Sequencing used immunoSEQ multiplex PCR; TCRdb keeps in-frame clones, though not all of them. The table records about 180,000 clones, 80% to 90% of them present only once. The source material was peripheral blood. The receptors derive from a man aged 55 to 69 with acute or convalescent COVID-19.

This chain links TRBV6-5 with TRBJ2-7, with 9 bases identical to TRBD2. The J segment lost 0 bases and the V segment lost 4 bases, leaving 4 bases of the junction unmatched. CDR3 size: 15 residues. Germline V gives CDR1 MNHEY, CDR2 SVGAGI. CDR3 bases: TGTGCCAGCAGTTTGCTAGCGGGGAGCTCCTACGAGCAGTACTTC. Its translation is CASSLLAGSSYEQYF.

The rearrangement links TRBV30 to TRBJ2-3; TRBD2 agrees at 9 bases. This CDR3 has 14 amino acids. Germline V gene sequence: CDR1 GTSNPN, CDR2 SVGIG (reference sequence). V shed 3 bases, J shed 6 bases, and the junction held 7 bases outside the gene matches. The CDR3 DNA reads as TGTGCCTGGAGGGAACTAGCGGGTTCGGATACGCAGTATTTT. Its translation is CAWRELAGSDTQYF.

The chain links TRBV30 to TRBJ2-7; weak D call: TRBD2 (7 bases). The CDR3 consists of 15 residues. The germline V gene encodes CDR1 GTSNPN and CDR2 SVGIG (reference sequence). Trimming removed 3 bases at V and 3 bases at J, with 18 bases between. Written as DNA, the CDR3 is TGTGCCTGGAGCTTTGGGGGGGGGCAAGTCTACGAGCAGTACTTC. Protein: CAWSFGGGQVYEQYF.

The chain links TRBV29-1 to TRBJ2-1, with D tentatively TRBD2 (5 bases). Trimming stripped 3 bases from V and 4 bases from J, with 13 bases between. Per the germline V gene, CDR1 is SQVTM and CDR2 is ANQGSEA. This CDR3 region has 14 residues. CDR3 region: CSVDTGLLYNEQFF. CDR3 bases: TGCAGCGTTGATACGGGATTGTTGTACAATGAGCAGTTCTTC.

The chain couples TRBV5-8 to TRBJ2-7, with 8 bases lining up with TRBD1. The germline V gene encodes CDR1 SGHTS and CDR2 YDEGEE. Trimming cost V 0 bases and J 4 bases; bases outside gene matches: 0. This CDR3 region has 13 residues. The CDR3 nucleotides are TGTGCCAGCAGCTTGGACAGGGGGTACGAGCAGTACTTC. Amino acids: CASSLDRGYEQYF.

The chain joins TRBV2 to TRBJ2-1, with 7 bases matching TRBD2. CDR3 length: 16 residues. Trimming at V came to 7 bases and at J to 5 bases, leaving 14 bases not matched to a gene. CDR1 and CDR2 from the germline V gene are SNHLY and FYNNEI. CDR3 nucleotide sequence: TGTGCCAGCAACGGAGGCCCGGCGGCGGGAGACAATGAGCAGTTCTTC. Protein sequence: CASNGGPAAGDNEQFF.

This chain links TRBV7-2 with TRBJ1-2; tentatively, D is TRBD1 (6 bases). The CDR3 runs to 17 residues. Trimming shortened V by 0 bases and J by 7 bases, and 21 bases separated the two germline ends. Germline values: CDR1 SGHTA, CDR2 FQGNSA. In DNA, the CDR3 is TGTGCCAGCAGCTTAGCGGCGAGCGGGGGCGCTGCTGGTGGCTACACCTTC. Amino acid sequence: CASSLAASGGAAGGYTF. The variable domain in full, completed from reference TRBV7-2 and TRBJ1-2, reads GAGVSQSPSNKVTEKGKDVELRCDPISGHTALYWYRQSLGQGLEFLIYFQGNSAPDKSGLPSDRFSAERTGGSVSTLTIQRTQQEDSAVYLCASSLAASGGAAGGYTFGSGTRLTVV.

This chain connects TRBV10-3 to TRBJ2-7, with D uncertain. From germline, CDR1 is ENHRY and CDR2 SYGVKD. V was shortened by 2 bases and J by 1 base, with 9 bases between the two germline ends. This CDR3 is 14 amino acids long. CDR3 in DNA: TGTGCCATCAGTGAGCCAATGGAGTCCTACGAGCAGTACTTC. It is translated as CAISEPMESYEQYF.

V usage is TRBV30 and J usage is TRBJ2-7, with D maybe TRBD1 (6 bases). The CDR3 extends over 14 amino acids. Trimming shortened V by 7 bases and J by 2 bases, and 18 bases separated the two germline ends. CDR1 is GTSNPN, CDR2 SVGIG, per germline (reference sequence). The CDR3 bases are TGTGCCTACCAGTTAGATACAGGGCCCTACGAGCAGTACTTC. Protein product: CAYQLDTGPYEQYF.

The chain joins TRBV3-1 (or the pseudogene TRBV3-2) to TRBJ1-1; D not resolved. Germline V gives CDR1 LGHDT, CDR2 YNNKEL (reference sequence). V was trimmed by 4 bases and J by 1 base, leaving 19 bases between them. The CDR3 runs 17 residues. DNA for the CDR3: TGTGCCAGCAGCCCAGATGTTGGGCCCTCAAGGAACACTGAAGCTTTCTTT. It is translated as CASSPDVGPSRNTEAFF.

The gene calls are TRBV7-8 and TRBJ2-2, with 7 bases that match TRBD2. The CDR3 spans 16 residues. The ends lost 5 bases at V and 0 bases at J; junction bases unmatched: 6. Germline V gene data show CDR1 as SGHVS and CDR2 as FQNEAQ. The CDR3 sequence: CASSPPGLSNTGELFF. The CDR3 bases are TGTGCCAGCAGCCCGCCGGGACTATCGAACACCGGGGAGCTGTTTTTT.

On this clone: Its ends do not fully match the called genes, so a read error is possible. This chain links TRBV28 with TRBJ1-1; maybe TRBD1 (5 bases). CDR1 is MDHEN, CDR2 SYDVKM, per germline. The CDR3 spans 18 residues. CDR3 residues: CASSIWDGQPEMNTEAFF. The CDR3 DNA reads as TGTGCCAGCAGTATATGGGACGGACAACCCGAAATGAACACTGAAGCTTTCTTT.

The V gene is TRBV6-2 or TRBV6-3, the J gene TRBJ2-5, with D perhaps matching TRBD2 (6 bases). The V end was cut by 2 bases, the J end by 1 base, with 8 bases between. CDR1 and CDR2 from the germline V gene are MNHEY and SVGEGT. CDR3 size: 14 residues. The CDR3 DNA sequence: TGTGCCAGCAGTTACGGTAGCGGCCAAGAGACCCAGTACTTC. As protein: CASSYGSGQETQYF.

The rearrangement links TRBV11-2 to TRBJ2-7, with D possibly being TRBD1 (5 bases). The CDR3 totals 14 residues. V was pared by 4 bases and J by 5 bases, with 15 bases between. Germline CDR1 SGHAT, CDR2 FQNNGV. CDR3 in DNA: TGTGCCAGCAGCTCTAAAGGACAAAAGCACGAGCAGTACTTC. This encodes CASSSKGQKHEQYF.

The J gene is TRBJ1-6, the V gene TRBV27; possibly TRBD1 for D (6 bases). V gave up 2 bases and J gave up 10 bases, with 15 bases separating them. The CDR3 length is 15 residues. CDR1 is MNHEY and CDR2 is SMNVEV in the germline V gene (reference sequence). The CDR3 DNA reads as TGTGCCAGCAGTTTAAATCCGACAGGATCGTCACCCCTCCACTTT. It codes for CASSLNPTGSSPLHF.

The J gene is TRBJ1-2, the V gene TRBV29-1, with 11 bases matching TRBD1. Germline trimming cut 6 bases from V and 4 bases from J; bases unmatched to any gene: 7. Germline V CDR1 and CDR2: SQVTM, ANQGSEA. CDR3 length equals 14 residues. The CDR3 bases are TGCAGCGTCTCCGGACAGGGGGCAAGCTATGGCTACACCTTC. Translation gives CSVSGQGASYGYTF.

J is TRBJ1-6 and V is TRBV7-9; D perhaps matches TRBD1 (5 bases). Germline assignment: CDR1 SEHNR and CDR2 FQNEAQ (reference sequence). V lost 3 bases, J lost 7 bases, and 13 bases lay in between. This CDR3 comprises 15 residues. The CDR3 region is CASSFSSGRNSPLHF. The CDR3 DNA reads TGTGCCAGCAGCTTTTCGTCAGGGAGGAATTCACCCCTCCACTTT. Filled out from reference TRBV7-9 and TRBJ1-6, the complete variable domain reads DTGVSQNPRHKITKRGQNVTFRCDPISEHNRLYWYRQTLGQGPEFLTYFQNEAQLEKSRLLSDRFSAERPKGSFSTLEIQRTEQGDSAMYLCASSFSSGRNSPLHFGNGTRLTVT.

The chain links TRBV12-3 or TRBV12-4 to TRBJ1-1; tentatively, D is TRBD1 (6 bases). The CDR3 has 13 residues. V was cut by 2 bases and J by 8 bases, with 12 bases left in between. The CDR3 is CASSLPGAWEAFF. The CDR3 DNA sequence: TGTGCCAGCAGTTTACCAGGGGCATGGGAAGCTTTCTTT.

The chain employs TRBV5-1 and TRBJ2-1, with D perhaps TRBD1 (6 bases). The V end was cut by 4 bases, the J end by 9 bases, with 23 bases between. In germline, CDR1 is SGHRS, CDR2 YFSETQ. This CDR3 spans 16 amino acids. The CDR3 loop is CASSTQVRGPYGEQFF. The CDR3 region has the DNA TGCGCCAGCAGCACGCAGGTCAGGGGTCCCTATGGTGAGCAGTTCTTC.

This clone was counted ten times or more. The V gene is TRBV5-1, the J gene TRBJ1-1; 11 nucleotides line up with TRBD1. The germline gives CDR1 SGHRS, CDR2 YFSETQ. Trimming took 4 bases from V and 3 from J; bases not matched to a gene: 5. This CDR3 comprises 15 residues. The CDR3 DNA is TGCGCCAGCAGCCCCTGGGGACAGGGGGACACTGAAGCTTTCTTT. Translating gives CASSPWGQGDTEAFF. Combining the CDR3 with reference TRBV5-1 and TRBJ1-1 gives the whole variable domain KAGVTQTPRYLIKTRGQQVTLSCSPISGHRSVSWYQQTPGQGLQFLFEYFSETQRNKGNFPGRFSGRQFSNSRSEMNVSTLELGDSALYLCASSPWGQGDTEAFFGQGTRLTVV.

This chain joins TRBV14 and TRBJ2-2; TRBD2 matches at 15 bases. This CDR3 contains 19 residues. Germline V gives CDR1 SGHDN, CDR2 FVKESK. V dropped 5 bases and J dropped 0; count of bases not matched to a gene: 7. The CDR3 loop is CASSYGTSGRHANTGELFF. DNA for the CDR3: TGTGCCAGCAGCTATGGGACTAGCGGGAGGCATGCGAACACCGGGGAGCTGTTTTTT.

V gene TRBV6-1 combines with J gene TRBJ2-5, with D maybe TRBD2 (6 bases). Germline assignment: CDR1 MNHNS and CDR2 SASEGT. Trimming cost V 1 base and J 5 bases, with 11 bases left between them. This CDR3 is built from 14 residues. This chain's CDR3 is CASSEGGVGETQYF. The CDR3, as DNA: TGTGCCAGCAGTGAAGGGGGGGTTGGGGAGACCCAGTACTTC.

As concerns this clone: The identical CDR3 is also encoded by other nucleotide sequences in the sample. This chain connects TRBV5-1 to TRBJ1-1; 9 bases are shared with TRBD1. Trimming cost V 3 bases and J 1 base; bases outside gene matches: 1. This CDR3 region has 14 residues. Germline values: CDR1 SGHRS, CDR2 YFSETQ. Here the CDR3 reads CASSSGQGNTEAFF. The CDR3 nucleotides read TGCGCCAGCAGCTCGGGACAGGGGAACACTGAAGCTTTCTTT.

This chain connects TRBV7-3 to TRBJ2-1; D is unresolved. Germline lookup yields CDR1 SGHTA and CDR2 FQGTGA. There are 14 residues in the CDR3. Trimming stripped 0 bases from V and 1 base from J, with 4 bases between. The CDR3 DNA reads TGTGCCAGCAGCTTAACGAGATCCTACAATGAGCAGTTCTTC. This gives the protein CASSLTRSYNEQFF.

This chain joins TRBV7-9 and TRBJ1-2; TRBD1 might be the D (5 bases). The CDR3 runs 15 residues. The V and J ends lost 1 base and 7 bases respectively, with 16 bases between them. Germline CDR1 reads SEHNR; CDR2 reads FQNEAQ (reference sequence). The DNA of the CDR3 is TGTGCCAGCAGCTTAGACGCAGGGTCTTTCGGTGGCTACACCTTC. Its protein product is CASSLDAGSFGGYTF.

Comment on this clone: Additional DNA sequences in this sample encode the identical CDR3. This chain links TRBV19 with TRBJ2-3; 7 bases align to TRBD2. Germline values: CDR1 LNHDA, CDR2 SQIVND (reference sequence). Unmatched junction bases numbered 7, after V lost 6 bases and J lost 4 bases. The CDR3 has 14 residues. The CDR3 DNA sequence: TGTGCCAGTAGCGGCGGGAGAGGCGCAGATACGCAGTATTTT. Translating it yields CASSGGRGADTQYF.

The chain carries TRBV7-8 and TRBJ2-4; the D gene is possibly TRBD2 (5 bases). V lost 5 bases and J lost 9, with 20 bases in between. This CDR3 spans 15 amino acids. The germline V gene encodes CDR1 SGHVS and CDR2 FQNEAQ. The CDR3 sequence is CASSLGLEASGIQYF. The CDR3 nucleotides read TGTGCCAGCAGCCTCGGACTTGAAGCGTCGGGCATTCAGTACTTC.

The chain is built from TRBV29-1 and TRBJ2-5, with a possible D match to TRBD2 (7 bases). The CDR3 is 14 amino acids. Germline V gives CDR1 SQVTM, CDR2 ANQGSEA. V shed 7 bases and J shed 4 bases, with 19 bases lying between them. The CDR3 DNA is TGCAGCGCCCAAATCTGGGGGGGCCGAGAGACCCAGTACTTC. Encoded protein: CSAQIWGGRETQYF.

The CDR3, as DNA: TGTGCCAGCAACCCTATTAAGCGAGCGGGAGGTGAGCAGTTCTTC. Its translation is CASNPIKRAGGEQFF. The chain links TRBV7-9 to TRBJ2-1; TRBD2 matches at 9 bases. V was pared by 7 bases and J by 9 bases, with 13 bases of the junction left unmatched. CDR1 SEHNR and CDR2 FQNEAQ come from the germline V gene (reference sequence). The CDR3 contains 15 residues.